These 2 T cell receptor beta chains were sequenced from one sample in a study of Ad26.COV2.S vaccination and SARS-CoV-2 variants. Treatment described: roughly 19 received Ad26.COV2.S at low or high dose, single or two shots; 5 received placebo; per-sample allocation not given. Specimen acquisition occurred on day 63 following the initial vaccine or placebo injection. The assay was immunoSEQ multiplex PCR, and TCRdb's table has in-frame clones only and misses some. The sample has about 410,000 clones; roughly 90% are singletons. The source material was peripheral blood, sampled in a trial of Ad26.COV2.S vaccine versus placebo. The receptors here all came from a person between 18 and 60 years old who received the Ad26.COV2.S COVID-19 vaccine or a placebo.

The chain combines TRBV6-5 with TRBJ1-2; 7 nucleotides match TRBD1. CDR3 length: 14 residues. V dropped 7 bases and J dropped 1; count of bases not matched to a gene: 6. CDR1 is MNHEY and CDR2 is SVGAGI in the germline V gene. This CDR3 is CASKSNRGNYGYTF. As DNA, the CDR3 is TGTGCCAGCAAGTCCAACAGGGGTAACTATGGCTACACCTTC.

Points on this clone: The same CDR3 arises from other DNA sequences in this sample as well. This chain joins TRBV4-1 and TRBJ1-2; 7 bases line up with TRBD1. Germline V CDR1 and CDR2: MGHRA, YSYEKL. This CDR3 has 12 amino acids. V lost 4 bases and J lost 5; bases outside the gene matches: 1. CDR3: CASSPTGYGYTF. The CDR3 DNA is TGCGCCAGCAGCCCGACAGGGTATGGCTACACCTTC.